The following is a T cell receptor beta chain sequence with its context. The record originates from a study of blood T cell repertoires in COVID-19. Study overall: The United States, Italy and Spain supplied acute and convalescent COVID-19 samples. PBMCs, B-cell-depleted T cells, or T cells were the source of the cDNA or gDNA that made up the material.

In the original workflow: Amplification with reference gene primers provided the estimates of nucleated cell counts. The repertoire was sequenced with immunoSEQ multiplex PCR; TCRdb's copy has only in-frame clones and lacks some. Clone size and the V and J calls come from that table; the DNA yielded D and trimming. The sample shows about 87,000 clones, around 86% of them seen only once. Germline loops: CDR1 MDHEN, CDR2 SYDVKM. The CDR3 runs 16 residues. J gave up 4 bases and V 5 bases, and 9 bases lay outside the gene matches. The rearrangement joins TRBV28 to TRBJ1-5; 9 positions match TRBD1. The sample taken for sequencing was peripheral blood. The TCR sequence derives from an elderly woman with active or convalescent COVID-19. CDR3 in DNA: TGTGCCAGCAGTCCGGGACAGGGACGGGGGAATCAGCCCCAGCATTTT. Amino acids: CASSPGQGRGNQPQHF.